This T cell receptor beta chain was documented in a study of blood T cell repertoires in COVID-19. In the original workflow: Amplification with reference gene primers provided the estimates of nucleated cell counts. Profiling relied on immunoSEQ multiplex PCR, and the TCRdb table lists in-frame clones only, not all of them. The V and J calls and clone size come from that table; D and trimming were worked out from the DNA. The top ten hold approximately 3.4% of the sample, which has a few hundred thousand clones, over 70% seen once. Individuals drawn from 24 US areas were about 18 to 90 years old. Cohort assignment relied on participant-reported clinical history. The CDR3 sequence is 16 residues long. Trimming removed 1 base from V and 5 bases from J, with 17 bases in between. The germline V gene has CDR1 LNHNV and CDR2 YYDKDF (reference sequence).

The TCR originated in a woman aged 40 to 50 who had been exposed to COVID-19. The sequenced material came from PBMCs or T cells enriched from blood (not recorded which). V gene TRBV15 combines with J gene TRBJ2-5, with D possibly TRBD2 on 6 matching bases. CDR3 sequence (DNA): TGTGCCACCAGCAGAGGGGACTTCGGATGGGAGGAGACCCAGTACTTC. Amino acids: CATSRGDFGWEETQYF.